The 23 T cell receptor beta chains below come from one sample, sequenced in a study of human T cells and chemical hapten exposure. TCRdb re-called the RACE reads through MiXCR, storing one row per CDR3 protein. Of approximately 49,000 distinct CDR3 sequences in the sample, approximately 9.1% were seen once. Regarding time point: patch test 1, 2 weeks after DPC sensitization. Treatment given: therapeutic diphenylcyclopropenone sensitization with weekly scalp DPC. Source: whole blood, taken in connection with sensitization to the hapten diphenylcyclopropenone (DPC). These receptors were collected from a woman aged 50 to 65 with alopecia areata. Some clones in this sample may be carry-over from other donors' samples.

This clonotype was detected ten times or more. This chain connects TRBV2 to TRBJ1-5, with no clear D. This CDR3 comprises 14 residues. Trimming took off 8 bases at V and 0 bases at J, with 11 bases between the two ends. CDR1 is SNHLY and CDR2 is FYNNEI in the germline V gene. The CDR3 coding sequence is TGTGCCAGCTCCTACAGCAATAGCAATCAGCCCCAGCATTTT. Translated: CASSYSNSNQPQHF.

In this sample, this clonotype turned up many times. V and J are TRBV7-9 and TRBJ2-3; D unresolved. The germline CDR1 and CDR2 sequences are SEHNR and FQNEAQ (reference sequence). CDR3 length: 14 residues. V lost 5 bases, J lost 11 bases, and 20 bases lay in between. The CDR3, as DNA: TGTGCCAGCAGCCCCAGCTCGCCACCGCTCGAGCAGTATTTT. Protein sequence: CASSPSSPPLEQYF.

This clonotype has just a few counts. The CDR3 DNA follows: TGTGCCAGCAGTCGGACAGGGGGCTCTAGCACAGATACGCAGTATTTT. It specifies CASSRTGGSSTDTQYF. V is TRBV6-5 and J is TRBJ2-3, with 11 bases aligning to TRBD1. The germline V gene has CDR1 MNHEY and CDR2 SVGAGI. The CDR3 consists of 16 residues. Trimming removed 5 bases from V and 0 bases from J; junction bases left unmatched: 4.

In its sample, this clonotype was seen many times. The CDR3 is CASSPQRADTQYF. For the CDR3, the DNA is TGTGCCAGCAGTCCCCAAAGGGCAGATACGCAGTATTTT. The rearrangement uses TRBV27 and TRBJ2-3; D is undetermined. CDR1 and CDR2 (germline): MNHEY, SMNVEV (reference sequence). Trimming shortened V by 5 bases and J by 4 bases, and 10 bases separated the two germline ends. This CDR3 is 13 amino acids long.

The V call is TRBV29-1, the J call TRBJ2-1; 7 bases line up with TRBD1. Germline CDR1 reads SQVTM; CDR2 reads ANQGSEA. V shed 7 bases, J shed 8 bases, and the junction held 14 bases outside the gene matches. The CDR3 loop spans 14 amino acids. CDR3 in amino acids: CSAADLTGFHEQFF. CDR3 coding DNA: TGCAGCGCCGCCGACCTGACAGGGTTCCATGAGCAGTTCTTC.

This clonotype was detected ten times or more. This chain joins TRBV20-1 and TRBJ2-1, with a weak D call TRBD2 (6 bases). CDR3 length: 14 amino acids. V was trimmed by 4 bases and J by 8 bases, leaving 18 bases between them. Germline loops: CDR1 DFQATT, CDR2 SNEGSKA (reference sequence). DNA of the CDR3: TGCAGTGCTAAGGGACTTCCACGAGCACATGAGCAGTTCTTC. Translated, it gives CSAKGLPRAHEQFF.

This clonotype was seen ten or more times. This chain connects TRBV6-2 or TRBV6-3 to TRBJ2-7; a possible D gene is TRBD2 (5 bases). V lost 2 bases and J lost 3, with 14 bases in between. The CDR3 contains 15 residues. Germline V gives CDR1 MNHEY, CDR2 SVGEGT. The CDR3 is CASSYEEDGGYEQYF. CDR3 DNA sequence: TGTGCCAGCAGTTACGAGGAGGACGGCGGCTACGAGCAGTACTTC.

This clonotype was picked up many times. This chain uses TRBV5-1 with TRBJ1-2, with D perhaps matching TRBD1 (5 bases). V dropped 6 bases and J dropped 1 base, with 13 bases sitting between them. Germline CDR1 reads SGHRS; CDR2 reads YFSETQ. There are 14 residues in the CDR3. CDR3 loop: CASMMGDHNYGYTF. CDR3 coding DNA: TGCGCCAGCATGATGGGGGATCATAACTATGGCTACACCTTC. Filled out from reference TRBV5-1 and TRBJ1-2, the complete variable domain reads KAGVTQTPRYLIKTRGQQVTLSCSPISGHRSVSWYQQTPGQGLQFLFEYFSETQRNKGNFPGRFSGRQFSNSRSEMNVSTLELGDSALYLCASMMGDHNYGYTFGSGTRLTVV.

This clonotype was seen ten or more times. The V and J genes are TRBV29-1 and TRBJ1-4, with D unresolved. This CDR3 region has 13 residues. CDR1 is SQVTM, CDR2 ANQGSEA, per germline. V gave up 5 bases and J gave up 7 bases, with 14 bases separating them. CDR3 loop: CSVRWLGGEKLFF. The CDR3 nucleotides are TGCAGCGTTCGGTGGCTAGGCGGTGAAAAACTGTTTTTT.

This clonotype was recorded many times. This chain joins TRBV28 and TRBJ2-3; D not certain. This CDR3 contains 11 residues. From germline, CDR1 is MDHEN and CDR2 SYDVKM. The V and J ends lost 2 bases and 6 bases respectively, with 3 bases between them. CDR3 in amino acids: CASSLDDTQYF. CDR3 sequence (DNA): TGTGCCAGCAGTTTAGACGATACGCAGTATTTT.

Worth noting for this clonotype: One base away lies a much larger clone, so this may be a sequencing read error. The chain employs TRBV5-4 and TRBJ2-7; 7 positions match TRBD2. The CDR3 extends over 15 amino acids. Germline loops: CDR1 SGHNT, CDR2 YYREEE (reference sequence). The CDR3 loop is CACSFGAGVQYEQYF. The CDR3 DNA sequence: TGTGCCTGCAGCTTTGGCGCGGGAGTACAGTACGAGCAGTACTTC.

V is TRBV30 and J is TRBJ2-6; possibly TRBD2 for D (5 bases). The V and J ends lost 2 bases and 3 bases respectively, with 8 bases between them. Germline V lookup: CDR1 GTSNPN, CDR2 SVGIG (reference sequence). CDR3 length: 14 residues. CDR3 sequence reads: CAWSRGLGANVLTF. Written as DNA, the CDR3 is TGTGCCTGGAGTAGAGGGCTTGGGGCCAACGTCCTGACTTTC.

This clonotype was picked up a small number of times. This chain joins TRBV12-3 or TRBV12-4 and TRBJ2-7; TRBD1 is a possible D gene (6 bases). Trimming stripped 6 bases from V and 0 bases from J, with 15 bases between. The CDR3 spans 15 residues. The CDR3 DNA follows: TGTGCCAGCAGAAACTCCGGGACACGCTCCTACGAGCAGTACTTC. Protein product: CASRNSGTRSYEQYF.

This clonotype has only a few counts. CDR3: CAWSAFTNSPFNYGYTF. For the CDR3, the DNA is TGTGCCTGGAGTGCCTTTACAAACAGCCCTTTTAACTATGGCTACACCTTC. This chain joins TRBV30 and TRBJ1-2; D gene unclear. The CDR3 totals 17 residues. The V gene lost 1 base and the J gene lost 1 base, with 19 bases spanning the gap. From germline, CDR1 is GTSNPN and CDR2 SVGIG (reference sequence).

This clonotype was detected ten times or more. V and J are TRBV7-2 and TRBJ2-5; a weak D match, TRBD2 (7 bases). The V end was cut by 6 bases, the J end by 3 bases, with 17 bases between. This CDR3 comprises 15 residues. Looked up from germline, CDR1 is SGHTA and CDR2 is FQGNSA. CDR3 amino acids: CASSRGAPVEETQYF. The CDR3 region has the DNA TGTGCCAGCAGTCGGGGGGCCCCGGTGGAAGAGACCCAGTACTTC.

This clonotype has ten or more counts. This sequence joins TRBV29-1 and TRBJ2-5; no reliable D call. CDR3 size: 10 residues. Germline values: CDR1 SQVTM, CDR2 ANQGSEA. Trimming stripped 4 bases from V and 7 bases from J, with 7 bases between. The CDR3: CSVGAGTQYF. The CDR3 coding sequence is TGCAGCGTTGGTGCTGGGACCCAGTACTTC.

This clonotype turned up a few times. The CDR3 spells CSVSTTALGGYTF. The CDR3 bases are TGCAGTGTTTCCACGACAGCTCTGGGCGGCTACACCTTC. The chain is built from TRBV20-1 and TRBJ1-2; D is perhaps TRBD1 (5 bases). Trimming stripped 7 bases from V and 8 bases from J, with 20 bases between. The CDR3 consists of 13 residues. CDR1 is DFQATT, CDR2 SNEGSKA, per germline (reference sequence).

This clonotype was counted at least ten times. J is TRBJ2-3 and V is TRBV29-1, with TRBD1 matching 9 bases. There are 13 residues in the CDR3. Germline CDR1 and CDR2: SQVTM and ANQGSEA. V lost 6 bases and J lost 2; bases outside the gene matches: 3. The CDR3, as DNA: TGCAGCGTAGGACAGGGGAACACAGATACGCAGTATTTT. Residues: CSVGQGNTDTQYF.

The table lists this clonotype with a few counts. V and J are TRBV11-2 and TRBJ1-1; 8 nucleotides line up with TRBD1. The CDR3 is made up of 18 amino acids. V dropped 3 bases and J dropped 2; count of bases not matched to a gene: 14. In germline, CDR1 is SGHAT, CDR2 FQNNGV. The CDR3 region is CASSFFPGGARGNTEAFF. The DNA of the CDR3 is TGTGCCAGCAGCTTTTTTCCAGGGGGCGCGAGGGGAAACACTGAAGCTTTCTTT.

This clonotype has at least ten counts. The chain combines TRBV12-3 or TRBV12-4 with TRBJ1-2; D not certain. The V and J ends lost 7 bases and 4 bases respectively, with 13 bases between them. CDR3 length: 13 residues. This chain's CDR3 is CASTRGEFYGYTF. The DNA of the CDR3 is TGTGCCAGCACCCGGGGAGAGTTCTATGGCTACACCTTC.

A word on this clonotype: A read error may be the cause here, since a much bigger clone is one base away. CDR3 bases: TGTGCCAGCGGTGAAGTTACTGGGGCGCAGTACTTC. Translated, it gives CASGEVTGAQYF. V gene TRBV6-1 combines with J gene TRBJ2-7; a possible D gene is TRBD1 (5 bases). Looked up from germline, CDR1 is MNHNS and CDR2 is SASEGT. The CDR3 has 12 amino acids.

This clonotype was recorded many times. The chain recombines TRBV12-5 with TRBJ2-1; D gene unclear. Germline loops: CDR1 LGHNT, CDR2 FRNRAP. V lost 4 bases to trimming and J lost 5 bases, with 6 bases between them. The CDR3 is 12 amino acids. CDR3 sequence (DNA): TGTGCTAGTGGTTCTACTGACAATGAGCAGTTCTTC. Its translation: CASGSTDNEQFF.

The chain uses TRBV7-8 and TRBJ1-5, with D possibly matching TRBD1 (5 bases). Trimming removed 1 base at V and 11 bases at J, with 12 bases between. Germline V gene data show CDR1 as SGHVS and CDR2 as FQNEAQ. The CDR3 is made up of 13 amino acids. CDR3 DNA: TGTGCCAGCAGCTTAGGAGCTCCGGGGGCCCAGCATTTT. Its translation is CASSLGAPGAQHF.